This record covers a single TCR beta chain. The data stem from a study of blood T cells in healthy people across ages. The CDR3 spans 14 residues. CDR1 and CDR2 from the germline V gene are MGHDK and SYGVNS. Between the trimmed V and J ends, which lost 3 bases and 7 bases, there was a span of 13 bases. Primers used in a second PCR of roughly 7 to 11 cycles were a sample-barcoded 5' primer and a J-beta primer mix. From the 5' RACE reads, TCRdb called clonotypes with MiXCR, one entry per CDR3 protein. The sample includes over 1,500,000 distinct CDR3 sequences, around 50% of them seen just once. This sequence was found in a woman between 35 and 50 years old in good health. This chain joins TRBV25-1 and TRBJ1-5, with D perhaps TRBD1 (5 bases). Sequencing used blood. CDR3 loop: CASSEGVGKQPQHF. CDR3 in DNA: TGTGCCAGCAGTGAGGGGGTAGGAAAACAGCCCCAGCATTTT.